The present TCR beta chain was sequenced within a study of shared clonotypes between healthy human individuals. Libraries were prepared by immunoSEQ multiplex PCR; TCRdb keeps only in-frame clonotypes and omits some of them. The data contain 2 million or so clones, 90% to 95% of them singletons. A remark on this clone: Other DNA variants within this sample encode the same CDR3.

The CDR3 covers 10 residues. CDR1 is DFQATT and CDR2 is SNEGSKA in the germline V gene (reference sequence). The receptor was isolated from a young man in good health. The rearrangement joins TRBV20-1 to TRBJ2-3; possible D gene TRBD1, 6 bases. The source material was naive CD4+ T cells sorted from blood. Sample subset: CD45RA+ positively selected. CDR3: CSRGPDTQYF. DNA of the CDR3: TGCAGCAGGGGTCCAGATACGCAGTATTTT.